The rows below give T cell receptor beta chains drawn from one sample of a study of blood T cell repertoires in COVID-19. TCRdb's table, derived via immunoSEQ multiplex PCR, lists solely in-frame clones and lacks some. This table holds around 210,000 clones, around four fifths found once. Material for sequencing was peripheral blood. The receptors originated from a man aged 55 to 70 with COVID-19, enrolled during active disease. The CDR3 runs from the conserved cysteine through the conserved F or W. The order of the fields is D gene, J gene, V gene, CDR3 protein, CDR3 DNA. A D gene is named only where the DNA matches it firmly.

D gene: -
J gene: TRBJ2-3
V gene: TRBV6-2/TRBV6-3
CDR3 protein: CASSSQRLGSFTDTQYF
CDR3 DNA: TGTGCCAGCAGTTCCCAGAGACTAGGGTCTTTCACAGATACGCAGTATTTT

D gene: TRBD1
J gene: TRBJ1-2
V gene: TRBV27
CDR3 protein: CASSPQGNYGYTF
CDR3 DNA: TGTGCCAGCAGTCCACAGGGGAACTATGGCTACACCTTC

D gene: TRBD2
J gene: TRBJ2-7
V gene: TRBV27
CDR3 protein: CASSSTGAGVFSSYEQYF
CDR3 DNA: TGTGCCAGCAGCTCCACGGGAGCGGGGGTCTTCAGCTCCTACGAGCAGTACTTC

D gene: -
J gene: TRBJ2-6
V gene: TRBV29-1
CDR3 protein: CSVGQSPAGANVLTF
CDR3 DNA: TGCAGCGTCGGACAGTCACCTGCTGGGGCCAACGTCCTGACTTTC

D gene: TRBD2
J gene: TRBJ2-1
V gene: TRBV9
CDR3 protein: CASSPGTRALAGVRDEQFF
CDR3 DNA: TGTGCCAGCAGCCCAGGAACCCGGGCACTAGCGGGAGTTAGAGATGAGCAGTTCTTC

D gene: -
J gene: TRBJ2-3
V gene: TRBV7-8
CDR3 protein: CASSLLAGTQYF
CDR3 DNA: TGTGCCAGCAGCCTACTGGCAGGCACGCAGTATTTT

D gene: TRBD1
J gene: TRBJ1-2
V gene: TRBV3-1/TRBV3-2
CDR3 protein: CASSAGGLYGYTF
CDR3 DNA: TGTGCCAGCAGCGCAGGGGGACTCTATGGCTACACCTTC

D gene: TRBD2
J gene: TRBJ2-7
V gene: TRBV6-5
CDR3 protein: CATLRLAGPYEQYF
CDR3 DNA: TGTGCCACCTTAAGACTAGCGGGTCCCTACGAGCAGTACTTC

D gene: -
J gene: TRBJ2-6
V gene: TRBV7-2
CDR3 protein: CASSNRQNTYSGANVLTF
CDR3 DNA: TGTGCCAGCAGCAACCGACAGAATACTTACTCTGGGGCCAACGTCCTGACTTTC

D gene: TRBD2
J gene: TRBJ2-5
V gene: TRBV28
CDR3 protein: CASSAPGTSGRTQYF
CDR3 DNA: TGTGCCAGCAGTGCCCCCGGGACTAGCGGTCGGACCCAGTACTTC

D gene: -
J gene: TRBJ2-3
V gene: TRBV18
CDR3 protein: CASSPTSPSTDTQYF
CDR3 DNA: TGTGCCAGCTCACCCACGAGTCCTAGCACAGATACGCAGTATTTT

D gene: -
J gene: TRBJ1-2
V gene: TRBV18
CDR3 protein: CASSPARDSYGYTF
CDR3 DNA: TGTGCCAGCTCACCTGCGAGGGATTCCTATGGCTACACCTTC

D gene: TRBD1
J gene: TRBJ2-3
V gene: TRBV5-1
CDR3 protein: CASSLARGPITDTQYF
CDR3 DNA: TGCGCCAGCAGCTTGGCCAGGGGGCCTATCACAGATACGCAGTATTTT

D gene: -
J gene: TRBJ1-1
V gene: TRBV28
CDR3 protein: CASRGPDSNTEAFF
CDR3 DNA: TGTGCCAGCAGAGGCCCGGACAGTAACACTGAAGCTTTCTTT